This T cell receptor (beta chain) was sequenced in a study of cytomegalovirus exposure and HLA in healthy donors. About the research overall: Earlier findings included 100 million to 130 million unique TCR beta sequences obtained from 150 million to 200 million T cells.

This PCR relied on a set of 60 Vbeta primers and 13 Jbeta primers. Authors' data handling: A follow-up analysis tallied around 76 million unique TCR beta chains, roughly 11 million shared. Measured with immunoSEQ multiplex PCR; TCRdb has only the in-frame clones, and not every one. D and trimming come from the DNA, and the V and J calls and clone size come from that table. The table has 110,000 or so clones, approximately 11% seen once. General study findings and limits: An analysis was carried out at a later point. It showed that HLA-associated TCR beta chains were more clonally expanded than equally common non-associated chains.

The CDR3 totals 15 residues. V shed 6 bases and J 6 bases; nucleotides not matched to a gene: 12. Germline CDR1 is MNHEY and CDR2 is SVGAGI. In this sample, this clone turned up many times. Antigen specificity is unknown. The receptor's source is a man aged 40-55 years in good health and CMV-seropositive. The chain is built from TRBV6-5 and TRBJ2-7; TRBD2 aligns across 9 bases. Sequenced material: PBMCs. For the CDR3, the DNA is TGTGCCAGCAGGCACCTAGCGGGAACCTCCCGCGAGCAGTACTTC. Translating gives CASRHLAGTSREQYF.